Listed below are T cell receptor beta chains from one sample, sequenced in a study of blood T cells in healthy people across ages. TCRdb itself ran the 5' RACE reads through MiXCR, one entry per CDR3 protein. The top ten hold 20% to 30% of the sample, which has hundreds of thousands of distinct CDR3 sequences, approximately 60% seen once. The sequencing sample was made of blood. These receptors all come from a middle-aged man in good health. Each CDR3 is given without its conserved first and last residue. The D gene is left open where the match is weak.

J,V,D,CDR3
TRBJ2-1,TRBV27,TRBD2,ASRLSSGGAGEQF
TRBJ2-7,TRBV29-1,-,SVGDSWEDEQY
TRBJ2-1,TRBV12-5,-,ASGLVGRGSSYNEQF
TRBJ2-2,TRBV29-1,-,SVDNTGTGELF
TRBJ2-7,TRBV4-1,TRBD2,ASSQGERETYEQY
TRBJ1-6,TRBV9,-,ASSAAPGPNSPLH
TRBJ2-3,TRBV20-1,-,SARVQAQY
TRBJ2-5,TRBV11-1,-,ASSLARAWGETQY
TRBJ1-4,TRBV6-5,TRBD1,ASQQGADEKLF
TRBJ2-7,TRBV5-1,TRBD1,ASSLGTGTSSYEQY
TRBJ1-1,TRBV2,-,ASIEPDPRTEAF
TRBJ2-1,TRBV29-1,TRBD2,SVATWTSGRRGNEQF
TRBJ1-2,TRBV29-1,TRBD1,SVGDSNYGYT
TRBJ1-4,TRBV28,-,ASSFQGATNEKLF
TRBJ2-1,TRBV20-1,TRBD2,SATPGLADSNEQF
TRBJ2-2,TRBV5-6,TRBD2,ASSLVAGMNTGELF
TRBJ1-6,TRBV7-9,-,ASDRGNSPLH
TRBJ2-7,TRBV20-1,-,SARVFPGLDSYEQY
TRBJ2-7,TRBV6-6,TRBD1,ASRNGQGSSYEQY
TRBJ1-6,TRBV7-9,-,ASSLGGRSYNSPLH
TRBJ2-5,TRBV20-1,-,SASGLRRNEQY
TRBJ2-7,TRBV19,TRBD2,ASSMQLAGEGYEQY
TRBJ2-5,TRBV7-3,-,ASSLSAQETQY
TRBJ2-5,TRBV27,-,ASSLWDLRQETQY
TRBJ1-2,TRBV7-2,TRBD1,ASSPTGVLYGYT
-,TRBV10-3,-,AISTEGGGTKNIQY
TRBJ2-4,TRBV10-3,TRBD1,ASGLGQGNIQY
TRBJ2-5,TRBV7-3,-,ASSSPEGRLRETQY
TRBJ1-1,TRBV9,-,ASRTGTENTEAF
-,TRBV7-6,TRBD1,ASSPTRPGQDGLRVIISETQY
TRBJ2-4,TRBV15,TRBD1,ATSRDGTGEYIQY
TRBJ2-7,TRBV7-6,-,ASSSGLTEWEQY
TRBJ1-2,TRBV29-1,-,SVRRGHGYT
TRBJ1-2,TRBV20-1,-,SARRGEVDGYT
TRBJ1-6,TRBV9,TRBD1,AGSSGTGNSPLH
TRBJ2-5,TRBV4-1,-,ASSQVTGTPLETQY
TRBJ2-3,TRBV9,-,ASSVVGTWNSDTQY
TRBJ2-5,TRBV7-2,-,ASSLEMGRWYQETQY
TRBJ2-1,TRBV4-2,TRBD2,ASSSAPRASGRVGNEQF
TRBJ2-7,TRBV7-2,TRBD2,ASRPRVAGDYEQY
TRBJ1-4,TRBV7-9,TRBD1,ASSLAGQVREKLF
TRBJ1-2,TRBV29-1,-,SVERGDGDYGYT
TRBJ2-7,TRBV6-1,-,ASSGVVTVYEQY
TRBJ1-4,TRBV4-2,-,ASSQEGSRGEELF
TRBJ2-1,TRBV29-1,TRBD2,SGASGGGNEQF
TRBJ2-3,TRBV20-1,TRBD2,SASRTSEGTQY
TRBJ2-7,TRBV12-3/TRBV12-4,-,ASSPDPENYEQY
TRBJ1-1,TRBV7-9,TRBD1,ASSFPTGEAF
TRBJ2-5,TRBV7-2,-,ASRGGGAETQY
TRBJ2-3,TRBV6-2/TRBV6-3,-,ASSPLYGGTDTQY
TRBJ2-7,TRBV7-9,-,ASSSGRNPPYEQY
TRBJ1-2,TRBV29-1,-,SVGSAYGYT
TRBJ2-7,TRBV14,-,ASSQDPLPYEQY